This TCR beta chain was recovered during a study of blood T cell repertoires in COVID-19. In the study overall: Spain, Italy and the United States supplied samples that represented acute and convalescent COVID-19. T cells, B-cell-depleted T cells, or PBMCs supplied cDNA or gDNA.

Original analysis: Researchers report that nucleated cell counts were estimated from reference gene primer amplification. Clones were read by immunoSEQ multiplex PCR, and TCRdb kept only the in-frame ones, dropping some. The V and J calls and clone size were taken over from that table, and D and trimming were inferred from the DNA. The repertoire holds about 240,000 clones, 82% seen once, with roughly 12% in the top ten. This clonotype originated in a woman aged 55 to 70 with active or convalescent COVID-19. The sequencing input was peripheral blood.

DNA for the CDR3: TGTGCCAGCAGCTTAGGTCCCGGTCCTAATGAAAAACTGTTTTTT. The encoded protein is CASSLGPGPNEKLFF. The chain links TRBV11-2 to TRBJ1-4; D not resolved. Per the germline V gene, CDR1 is SGHAT and CDR2 is FQNNGV. This CDR3 has 15 amino acids. Trimming cost V 1 base and J 3 bases, with 9 bases left between them.